This TCR beta chain was sequenced during a study of T cell responses to AZD1222 COVID-19 vaccine. This CDR3 contains 16 residues. The J segment lost 4 bases and the V segment lost 0 bases, leaving 8 bases of the junction unmatched. CDR1 is MGHRA, CDR2 YSYEKL, per germline. Profiled with immunoSEQ multiplex PCR; TCRdb holds only in-frame clones, not every one. The sample carries approximately 160,000 clones, roughly 93% recorded once. The material was peripheral blood, obtained on day 0 of AZD1222 vaccination. This TCR derives from an adult in good health. The genes are TRBV4-1 and TRBJ1-1; TRBD1 matches at 7 bases. Here the CDR3 DNA reads TGCGCCAGCAGCCAAGATCCGGGAGGGGGCGGCACTGAAGCTTTCTTT. Translating gives CASSQDPGGGGTEAFF.